Listed below are T cell receptor beta chains from one sample, sequenced in a study of blood T cell repertoires in COVID-19. TCRdb's table, derived via immunoSEQ multiplex PCR, lists solely in-frame clones and lacks some. The sample lists about 340,000 clones, around 90% seen once, with less than 3.5% in the top ten. The sequenced sample was peripheral blood. These receptor sequences come from a woman aged 18-29 years who had recovered from COVID-19. The CDR3 runs from the conserved cysteine through the conserved F or W. Each record gives: CDR3 protein, CDR3 DNA, J gene, V gene, clone size, D gene, CDR3 length. The D gene is left open where the match is weak. The size of a clone is reported for some rows only, either as once, few or many, or as a class for expanded clones.

CDR3: CASSLTGLGANTGELFF
DNA: TGTGCCAGCAGCTTGACAGGGTTGGGAGCGAACACCGGGGAGCTGTTTTTT
J: TRBJ2-2
V: TRBV6-2/TRBV6-3
size: .
D: TRBD1
length: 17

CDR3: CASSTRTGDHSGNTIYF
DNA: TGTGCCAGCAGCACCAGGACAGGGGACCACTCTGGAAACACCATATATTTT
J: TRBJ1-3
V: TRBV11-2
size: .
D: TRBD1
length: 17

CDR3: CASSSLAGGENYNEQFF
DNA: TGTGCCAGCAGCTCCCTAGCGGGAGGCGAGAACTACAATGAGCAGTTCTTC
J: TRBJ2-1
V: TRBV7-9
size: .
D: TRBD2
length: 17

CDR3: CASMSNTEAFF
DNA: TGTGCCAGTATGTCAAACACTGAAGCTTTCTTT
J: TRBJ1-1
V: TRBV19
size: .
D: .
length: 11

CDR3: CASSQDQTGGYGYTF
DNA: TGTGCCAGCAGCCAAGATCAGACAGGGGGCTATGGCTACACCTTC
J: TRBJ1-2
V: TRBV4-2
size: .
D: TRBD1
length: 15

CDR3: CASSLGTSGRGDTQYF
DNA: TGTGCCAGCAGCCTCGGGACTAGCGGTAGGGGAGATACGCAGTATTTT
J: TRBJ2-3
V: TRBV7-9
size: .
D: TRBD2
length: 16

CDR3: CSVEAGFGETQYF
DNA: TGCAGCGTTGAAGCGGGGTTTGGGGAGACCCAGTACTTC
J: TRBJ2-5
V: TRBV29-1
size: .
D: .
length: 13

CDR3: CASNTQRGSSYNEQFF
DNA: TGTGCCAGCAACACTCAGCGGGGAAGCTCCTACAATGAGCAGTTCTTC
J: TRBJ2-1
V: TRBV7-9
size: .
D: TRBD2
length: 16

CDR3: CASRQGAGNTIYF
DNA: TGTGCCAGCAGACAGGGGGCTGGAAACACCATATATTTT
J: TRBJ1-3
V: TRBV6-5
size: .
D: TRBD1
length: 13

CDR3: CASSERGVNYGYTF
DNA: TGTGCCAGCAGTGAACGGGGGGTGAACTATGGCTACACCTTC
J: TRBJ1-2
V: TRBV6-1
size: .
D: .
length: 14

CDR3: CASSLRDSSGYTF
DNA: TGTGCCAGCAGCTTACGGGACAGCTCGGGCTACACCTTC
J: TRBJ1-2
V: TRBV7-2
size: .
D: TRBD1
length: 13

CDR3: CAISNRDRGTGGYTF
DNA: TGTGCCATCAGTAACCGGGACAGGGGTACAGGAGGCTACACCTTC
J: TRBJ1-2
V: TRBV10-3
size: .
D: TRBD1
length: 15

CDR3: CASSPRGTDYNEQFF
DNA: TGTGCCAGCAGCCCCAGGGGGACAGATTACAATGAGCAGTTCTTC
J: TRBJ2-1
V: TRBV11-3
size: .
D: TRBD1
length: 15

CDR3: CASSLARGDYGYTF
DNA: TGCGCCAGCAGCTTGGCCAGGGGGGACTATGGCTACACCTTC
J: TRBJ1-2
V: TRBV5-1
size: .
D: TRBD1
length: 14

CDR3: CAGSEDFAGGSYNEQFF
DNA: TGTGCCGGATCAGAGGACTTTGCGGGAGGTTCCTACAATGAGCAGTTCTTC
J: TRBJ2-1
V: TRBV10-3
size: .
D: TRBD2
length: 17

CDR3: CAGGAGNQPQHF
DNA: TGTGCCGGGGGGGCGGGCAATCAGCCCCAGCATTTT
J: TRBJ1-5
V: TRBV19
size: .
D: .
length: 12

CDR3: CASSPGLAGPQETQYF
DNA: TGTGCCAGCAGCCCAGGACTAGCGGGGCCCCAAGAGACCCAGTACTTC
J: TRBJ2-5
V: TRBV7-6
size: .
D: TRBD2
length: 16

CDR3: CASSKGVNTEAFF
DNA: TGTGCCAGCAGCAAGGGAGTGAACACTGAAGCTTTCTTT
J: TRBJ1-1
V: TRBV11-2
size: .
D: .
length: 13

CDR3: CASSLSGTGDQPQHF
DNA: TGTGCCAGCAGCTTATCCGGGACAGGGGATCAGCCCCAGCATTTT
J: TRBJ1-5
V: TRBV7-9
size: .
D: TRBD1
length: 15

CDR3: CASSLVGGVNQPQHF
DNA: TGTGCCAGCAGCTTAGTCGGAGGGGTCAATCAGCCCCAGCATTTT
J: TRBJ1-5
V: TRBV7-2
size: .
D: .
length: 15

CDR3: CASSPEGGNYGYTF
DNA: TGCGCCAGCAGCCCAGAGGGGGGGAACTATGGCTACACCTTC
J: TRBJ1-2
V: TRBV4-3
size: .
D: .
length: 14

CDR3: CASSPYKGTGNTEAFF
DNA: TGCGCCAGCAGCCCATATAAGGGGACAGGGAACACTGAAGCTTTCTTT
J: TRBJ1-1
V: TRBV5-1
size: .
D: TRBD1
length: 16

CDR3: CASSPPGYGRAGELFF
DNA: TGTGCCAGCAGCCCCCCCGGGTACGGGAGGGCCGGGGAGCTGTTTTTT
J: TRBJ2-2
V: TRBV5-4
size: .
D: TRBD2
length: 16

CDR3: CASSGLAGRINEQFF
DNA: TGTGCCAGCAGCGGACTAGCGGGACGGATCAATGAGCAGTTCTTC
J: TRBJ2-1
V: TRBV3-1/TRBV3-2
size: .
D: TRBD2
length: 15

CDR3: CASSVASAGYTGELFF
DNA: TGTGCCAGCAGCGTAGCCTCAGCGGGCTACACCGGGGAGCTGTTTTTT
J: TRBJ2-2
V: TRBV9
size: few
D: .
length: 16

CDR3: CASELAGGVEQFF
DNA: TGTGCCAGCGAGCTAGCGGGAGGGGTTGAGCAGTTCTTC
J: TRBJ2-1
V: TRBV27
size: .
D: TRBD2
length: 13

CDR3: CASSLTGGGNQPQHF
DNA: TGTGCCAGCAGCTTGACGGGAGGCGGCAATCAGCCCCAGCATTTT
J: TRBJ1-5
V: TRBV5-8
size: once
D: .
length: 15

CDR3: CASSPWTGEYTEAFF
DNA: TGTGCCAGCTCACCGTGGACAGGGGAGTACACTGAAGCTTTCTTT
J: TRBJ1-1
V: TRBV18
size: .
D: TRBD1
length: 15

CDR3: CASSESRTSGISYNEQFF
DNA: TGCGCCAGCAGTGAGTCTCGGACTAGCGGGATCTCCTACAATGAGCAGTTCTTC
J: TRBJ2-1
V: TRBV10-2
size: few
D: TRBD2
length: 18

CDR3: CASSTRTSAYNEQFF
DNA: TGTGCCAGTAGTACCCGGACTAGCGCCTACAATGAGCAGTTCTTC
J: TRBJ2-1
V: TRBV19
size: once
D: TRBD2
length: 15

CDR3: CASSLLRTGEADGELFF
DNA: TGTGCCAGCAGCTTATTGAGGACAGGGGAAGCGGACGGGGAGCTGTTTTTT
J: TRBJ2-2
V: TRBV7-9
size: .
D: TRBD1
length: 17

CDR3: CASSSLAQGRWEKLFF
DNA: TGTGCCAGCAGTTCCCTGGCTCAGGGTCGTTGGGAAAAACTGTTTTTT
J: TRBJ1-4
V: TRBV28
size: .
D: .
length: 16

CDR3: CAWSAFPPSGRYKRAQYF
DNA: TGTGCCTGGAGCGCTTTTCCCCCTAGCGGGAGGTACAAGAGGGCCCAGTACTTC
J: TRBJ2-5
V: TRBV30
size: .
D: TRBD2
length: 18

CDR3: CASSLPGGRTSGGWETQYF
DNA: TGTGCCAGCAGTTTGCCCGGGGGCCGGACTAGCGGGGGTTGGGAGACCCAGTACTTC
J: TRBJ2-5
V: TRBV28
size: .
D: TRBD2
length: 19

CDR3: CASSPEGGRKETQYF
DNA: TGTGCCAGCAGCCCCGAGGGGGGGCGCAAAGAGACCCAGTACTTC
J: TRBJ2-5
V: TRBV7-8
size: few
D: .
length: 15

CDR3: CSVEGTSGSFDEQFF
DNA: TGCAGCGTCGAGGGAACTAGCGGGAGTTTCGATGAGCAGTTCTTC
J: TRBJ2-1
V: TRBV29-1
size: once
D: TRBD2
length: 15